The T cell receptor beta chain described here comes from a study of cytomegalovirus exposure and HLA in healthy donors. As for the study in general: Some 90 million unique TCRs from HLA-typed donors were held in an early data release. Study results and caveats: Reportedly, diagnosis of cytomegalovirus status by the classifier showed high specificity and sensitivity. Some V segments (TRBV6-2 and TRBV6-3 among them) were excluded as indistinguishable. Immune exposure was documented only through CMV serostatus.

PCR involved 60 Vbeta and 13 Jbeta primers. TCRdb's copy holds only in-frame clones and misses some; the assay was immunoSEQ multiplex PCR. Here the sample spans roughly 70,000 clones, roughly 86% being singletons. On this clone: Antigen: not known.

Germline V lookup: CDR1 MNHEY, CDR2 SMNVEV (reference sequence). Trimming stripped 4 bases from V and 0 bases from J, with 7 bases between. There are 14 residues in the CDR3. V gene TRBV27 combines with J gene TRBJ2-4; D is unclear. The clonotype comes from a man aged 18 to 35 in good health and CMV-seronegative. The source material was PBMCs. CDR3 loop: CASSSYIAKNIQYF. The CDR3 bases are TGTGCCAGCAGTTCCTATATAGCCAAAAACATTCAGTACTTC.